The present T cell receptor (beta chain) was sequenced within a study of Ad26.COV2.S vaccination and SARS-CoV-2 variants. General study points: It was found that vaccine and placebo recipients had similar non-spike TCR breadth.

The data were produced by immunoSEQ multiplex PCR, yet TCRdb's version contains in-frame clones alone and is incomplete. The data hold several thousand clones, with around 84% observed a single time. V gave up 5 bases and J gave up 3 bases; unmatched junction bases: 6. CDR3 length: 14 residues. Germline CDR1 and CDR2: SNHLY and FYNNEI. Of note for this clone: Its antigen is not identified.

The receptor was derived from a human donor who had recovered from COVID-19. The V call is TRBV2, the J call TRBJ2-7, with TRBD1 identical over 8 bases. The material sequenced was peripheral blood, taken after recovery from COVID-19. This CDR3 reads CASSPDRGRYEQYF. CDR3 sequence (DNA): TGTGCCAGCAGTCCAGACAGGGGTCGCTACGAGCAGTACTTC.